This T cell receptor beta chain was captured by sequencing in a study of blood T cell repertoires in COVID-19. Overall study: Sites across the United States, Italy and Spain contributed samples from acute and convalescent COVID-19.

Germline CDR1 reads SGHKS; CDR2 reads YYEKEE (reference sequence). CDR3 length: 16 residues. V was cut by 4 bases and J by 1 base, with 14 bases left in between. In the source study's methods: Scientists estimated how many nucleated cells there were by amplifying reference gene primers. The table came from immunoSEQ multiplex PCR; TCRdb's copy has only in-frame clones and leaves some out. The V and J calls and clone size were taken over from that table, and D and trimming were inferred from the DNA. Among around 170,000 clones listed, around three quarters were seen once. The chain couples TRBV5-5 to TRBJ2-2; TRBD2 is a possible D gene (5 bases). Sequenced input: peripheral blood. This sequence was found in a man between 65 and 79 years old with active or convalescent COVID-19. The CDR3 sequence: CASSRDGDLNTGELFF. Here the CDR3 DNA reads TGTGCCAGCAGCCGGGATGGGGATCTGAACACCGGGGAGCTGTTTTTT.